The rows below give T cell receptor beta chains drawn from one sample of a study of blood T cells in healthy people across ages. TCRdb analysed the 5' RACE reads with MiXCR anew, one entry per CDR3 protein. The sample includes more than 600,000 distinct CDR3 sequences, about 25% of them seen just once. The data were also submitted as part of a second study, on T cells of mothers and their children.

Source material: blood. All receptors come from a boy aged 5-17 years in good health. Each CDR3 is given with its conserved first and last residue. A D gene is named only where the DNA matches it firmly. Expanded clones are given a class, and other clones once, few, many or no size at all.

v_call	j_call	clone_size	d_call	cdr3_nt	cdr3_aa
TRBV28	TRBJ1-2	few	.	TGTGCCAGCACCACCGACGGAGGGTTGTCTGGCTACACCTTC	CASTTDGGLSGYTF
TRBV29-1	TRBJ2-3	.	.	TGCAGCACAAGACCCAGGTCGAACACAGATACGCAGTATTTT	CSTRPRSNTDTQYF
TRBV7-6	TRBJ2-5	many	TRBD1	TGTGCCAGCAGCCCTAGGTTGGGACAGAATCAAGAGACCCAGTACTTC	CASSPRLGQNQETQYF
TRBV11-2	TRBJ1-1	.	.	TGTGCCAGCAGCTTAGATCGCCGACAGATGAACACTGAAGCTTTCTTT	CASSLDRRQMNTEAFF
TRBV12-3/TRBV12-4	TRBJ1-1	.	.	TGTGCCAGCAGGACCGGGGTGAACACTGAAGCTTTCTTT	CASRTGVNTEAFF
TRBV29-1	TRBJ1-1	.	.	TGCAGCGCTCTAGGCCGGGCCCTTGAAGCTTTCTTT	CSALGRALEAFF
TRBV6-5	TRBJ2-7	few	TRBD1	TGTGCCAGCAGGACGACAGGGGTTGAGCAGTACTTC	CASRTTGVEQYF
TRBV12-3/TRBV12-4	TRBJ1-3	.	TRBD1	TGTGCCACCAGGGACAGGCTCTCTGGAAACACCATATATTTT	CATRDRLSGNTIYF
TRBV29-1	TRBJ2-3	.	TRBD1	TGCAGCGTTGCAGGGGGAGTTGCCGAATCCACAGATACGCAGTATTTT	CSVAGGVAESTDTQYF
TRBV7-9	TRBJ2-7	.	.	TGTGCCAGCACCGGGGCGGTGGGAGGCGACGAGCAGTACTTC	CASTGAVGGDEQYF
TRBV24-1	TRBJ2-7	.	TRBD1	TGTGCCACCAGTGACCCGGGACAGGGCTACGAGCAGTACTTC	CATSDPGQGYEQYF
TRBV9	TRBJ2-7	few	.	TGTGCCAGCAGCGGTATACAGGGAATCGAGCAGTACTTC	CASSGIQGIEQYF
TRBV20-1	TRBJ2-3	few	.	TGCAGTGCCCTCGTAGATACGCAGTATTTT	CSALVDTQYF
TRBV5-1	TRBJ2-7	.	.	TGCGCCAGCAGCTTCCGGCGTGAGGGAGTCTACGAGCAGTACTTC	CASSFRREGVYEQYF
TRBV5-4	TRBJ2-1	few	TRBD2	TGTGCCAGCAGCTGGGGGACTAGCGCAGGTGATGAGCAGTTCTTC	CASSWGTSAGDEQFF
TRBV12-3/TRBV12-4	TRBJ2-5	.	.	TGTGCCAGCACCACGTCGTGGCAGAGCCAAGAGACCCAGTACTTC	CASTTSWQSQETQYF
TRBV7-2	TRBJ2-7	.	TRBD2	TGTGCCAGCAGCTTTCACGGGGGGAATTCCTACGAGCAGTACTTC	CASSFHGGNSYEQYF
TRBV4-1	TRBJ2-5	.	.	TGCGCCAGCAGCCAGTACGAGGGAACGGGAGAGACCCAGTACTTC	CASSQYEGTGETQYF
TRBV25-1	TRBJ2-5	few	.	TGTGCCAGCAGTGATGGCCTGCAGGCTAAAGAGACCCAGTACTTC	CASSDGLQAKETQYF
TRBV6-6	TRBJ2-1	few	TRBD1	TGTGCCAGCAGTTCCGGGACAGGGGTCTCCTACAATGAGCAGTTCTTC	CASSSGTGVSYNEQFF
TRBV2	TRBJ2-5	few	TRBD2	TGTGCCAGCAGTGCGGGGGGACTAGCGTTACAAGAGACCCAGTACTTC	CASSAGGLALQETQYF
TRBV2	TRBJ2-3	.	.	TGTGCCAGCATTTACAGGGCCGAAGATACGCAGTATTTT	CASIYRAEDTQYF
TRBV7-3	TRBJ2-7	many	TRBD2	TGTGCCAGCAGCTCCACGGGGACTAGCGGCTACGAGCAGTACTTC	CASSSTGTSGYEQYF
TRBV11-2	TRBJ2-3	few	TRBD2	TGTGCCAGCAGCCAGCAGAGCGGGGGACCCACAGATACGCAGTATTTT	CASSQQSGGPTDTQYF
TRBV7-2	TRBJ2-1	.	.	TGTGCCAGCAGCTTACTCGAGGGTAGCAATGAGCAGTTCTTC	CASSLLEGSNEQFF
TRBV7-6	TRBJ2-7	few	TRBD2	TGTGCCAGCAGCCCCCTGAGGGACTACCTCTCCTACGAGCAGTACTTC	CASSPLRDYLSYEQYF
TRBV7-2	TRBJ2-7	.	.	TGTGCCAGCAGCCAAGTGGTGGGGAGCTCCTACGAGCAGTACTTC	CASSQVVGSSYEQYF
TRBV5-1	TRBJ2-7	few	.	TGCGCCAGCAGCCCCGGGCTGGGCCAGAGCTCCTACGAGCAGTACTTC	CASSPGLGQSSYEQYF